These T cell receptor beta chains were read from a single sample in a study of CD8 T cells in ankylosing spondylitis. TCRdb processed the 5' RACE reads anew with MiXCR; each CDR3 protein has one entry. The repertoire holds fewer than 550,000 distinct CDR3 sequences, with about 5.4% as singletons. The sequenced sample was blood, either unsorted or a sorted T cell fraction (not recorded which). The receptors were sampled from a male donor with ankylosing spondylitis. CDR3s include the opening cysteine and the closing phenylalanine or tryptophan. Fields, in order: V gene, CDR3 protein.

v_gene: TRBV4-3
CDR3aa: CASSYYISNQPQHF

v_gene: TRBV5-1
CDR3aa: CASSFEGVSYNEQFF

v_gene: TRBV7-2
CDR3aa: CASSFVYNEQFF

v_gene: TRBV11-2
CDR3aa: CASSSGLAGINEQFF

v_gene: TRBV12-3/TRBV12-4
CDR3aa: CASSFGGGLAGINNEQFF

v_gene: TRBV20-1
CDR3aa: CSAHWEGRAQYF

v_gene: TRBV7-2
CDR3aa: CASSLGSPGGYTF

v_gene: TRBV12-3/TRBV12-4
CDR3aa: CASSLWGRGYEQYF

v_gene: TRBV12-3/TRBV12-4
CDR3aa: CASTLRGADTQYF

v_gene: TRBV18
CDR3aa: CASSAGHMESYEQYF

v_gene: TRBV7-9
CDR3aa: CASSGSGGLNYGYTF

v_gene: TRBV4-2
CDR3aa: CASSQDSGRNTGELFF

v_gene: TRBV7-2
CDR3aa: CASSLGVGGPYEQYF

v_gene: TRBV5-5
CDR3aa: CASSLWVRSQETQYF

v_gene: TRBV20-1
CDR3aa: CSARDPRSAGFEQYF

v_gene: TRBV20-1
CDR3aa: CSGGLAGVTDTQYF

v_gene: TRBV25-1
CDR3aa: CASSEYKGQGRNEQFF

v_gene: TRBV12-3/TRBV12-4
CDR3aa: CASSITRMNEQYF

v_gene: TRBV9
CDR3aa: CASSVSGGAGHEQFF

v_gene: TRBV12-3/TRBV12-4
CDR3aa: CASRTPGTRYNEQFF

v_gene: TRBV29-1
CDR3aa: CSVEGVTSTDTQYF

v_gene: TRBV9
CDR3aa: CASSTHPGEVGEKLFF

v_gene: TRBV29-1
CDR3aa: CSVEAATDTQYF

v_gene: TRBV20-1
CDR3aa: CSTRNSYNSPLHF

v_gene: TRBV20-1
CDR3aa: CSARDNEREVVDTQYF